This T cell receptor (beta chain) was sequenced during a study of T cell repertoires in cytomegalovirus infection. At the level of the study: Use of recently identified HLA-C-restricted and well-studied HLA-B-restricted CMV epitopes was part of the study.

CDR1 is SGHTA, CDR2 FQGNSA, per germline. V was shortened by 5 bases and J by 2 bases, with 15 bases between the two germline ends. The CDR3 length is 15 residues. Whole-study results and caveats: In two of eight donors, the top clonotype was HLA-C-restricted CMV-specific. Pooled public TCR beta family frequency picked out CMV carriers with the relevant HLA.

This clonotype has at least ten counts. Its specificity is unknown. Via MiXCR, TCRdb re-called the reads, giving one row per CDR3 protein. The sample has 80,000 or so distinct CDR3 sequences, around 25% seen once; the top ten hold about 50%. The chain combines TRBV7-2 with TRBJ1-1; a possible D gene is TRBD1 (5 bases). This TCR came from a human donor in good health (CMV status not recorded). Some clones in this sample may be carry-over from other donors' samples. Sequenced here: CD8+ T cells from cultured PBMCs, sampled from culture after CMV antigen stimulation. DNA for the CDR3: TGTGCCAGCAGCGGATACAGGAGTACAAACACTGAAGCTTTCTTT. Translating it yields CASSGYRSTNTEAFF.